Listed here are 3 T cell receptor beta chains from one sample, sequenced in a study of blood T cells in healthy people across ages (dated by TCRdb to the mid-2010s). Libraries were prepared through 5' RACE. These reads were obtained on an Illumina HiSeq 2500. The second PCR ran for about 7 to 11 cycles and used a J-beta primer mix along with a sample-barcoded 5' primer. TCRdb trimmed public reads at Q25 via fastp, called clones via MiXCR and kept in-frame beta chains. Rows are combined by CDR3 protein, so each entry shows the most common genes and DNA. Here the sample has about 1.4 million distinct CDR3 sequences; around 59% occur a single time. Clones ranked in the top ten supply 5% to 7% of the sample. Input material: blood. The receptor set was obtained from a man aged 18 to 29 in good health.

The V call is TRBV25-1, the J call TRBJ1-1, with 10 bases matching TRBD1. Germline loops: CDR1 MGHDK, CDR2 SYGVNS. The CDR3 contains 14 residues. V dropped 4 bases and J dropped 6; count of bases not matched to a gene: 5. The CDR3 bases are TGTGCCAGCAGTGGACAGGGGGCGTTTGCTGAAGCTTTCTTT. Its protein is CASSGQGAFAEAFF.

The rearrangement uses TRBV28 and TRBJ2-1, with a weak D call TRBD1 (5 bases). V gave up 2 bases and J gave up 6 bases, with 8 bases separating them. The CDR3 extends over 13 amino acids. Germline CDR1 is MDHEN and CDR2 is SYDVKM. As DNA, the CDR3 is TGTGCCAGCAGTTTACCAGGGCGCAATGAGCAGTTCTTC. Its protein is CASSLPGRNEQFF.

The rearrangement joins TRBV5-6 to TRBJ2-5; tentative D call: TRBD2 (6 bases). Matching the DNA end better, TRBJ2-4 makes the J call doubtful. From germline, CDR1 is SGHDT and CDR2 YYEEEE. This CDR3 spans 13 amino acids. The CDR3 DNA sequence: TGTGCCAGCAGTGCGGGATTGGGAGACATTCAGTACTTC. This sequence encodes CASSAGLGDIQYF.